Listed here are 16 T cell receptor beta chains from one sample, sequenced in a study of CD8+CD57+ T cells in acquired aplastic anemia. Profiles of TCR beta VDJ and CDR3 were generated from a genomic DNA template. Each CDR3 protein gets one entry after TCRdb re-called the reads with MiXCR. The table includes some 190,000 distinct CDR3 sequences, less than 70% detected once. The source material was sorted CD4+, CD8+, or CD8+CD57+ T cells (not recorded which) from PBMCs. The receptors come from a human donor in good health, serving as a control.

This clonotype was recorded at least ten times. V usage is TRBV6-4 and J usage is TRBJ1-1; 7 nucleotides line up with TRBD1. Trimming cost V 6 bases and J 5 bases; bases outside gene matches: 9. The V gene's germline CDR1 is MRHNA and CDR2 SNTAGT. The CDR3 extends over 14 amino acids. CDR3 DNA sequence: TGTGCCAGCAGCCTCTCCGACAGGGATACTGAAGCTTTCTTT. Translated, it gives CASSLSDRDTEAFF.

The J gene is TRBJ1-1, the V gene TRBV7-9, with 7 bases aligning to TRBD1. Germline CDR1 SEHNR, CDR2 FQNEAQ (reference sequence). V shed 4 bases and J 4 bases; nucleotides not matched to a gene: 9. There are 15 residues in the CDR3. CDR3 in DNA: TGTGCCAGCAGCTCACACGACAGGGAGGGCACTGAAGCTTTCTTT. Encoded protein: CASSSHDREGTEAFF. The full variable domain, with the rest looked up from reference TRBV7-9 and TRBJ1-1, is DTGVSQNPRHKITKRGQNVTFRCDPISEHNRLYWYRQTLGQGPEFLTYFQNEAQLEKSRLLSDRFSAERPKGSFSTLEIQRTEQGDSAMYLCASSSHDREGTEAFFGQGTRLTVV.

This rearrangement joins TRBV2 to TRBJ2-5; the match to TRBD1 covers 8 bases. The V and J ends lost 0 bases and 4 bases, in that order; junction bases with no gene match: 4. CDR1 and CDR2 (germline): SNHLY, FYNNEI. This CDR3 contains 15 residues. CDR3 in amino acids: CASSEAGTGLETQYF. The CDR3 DNA follows: TGTGCCAGCAGTGAAGCCGGGACAGGATTAGAGACCCAGTACTTC.

This clonotype was detected ten times or more. The J gene is TRBJ2-5, the V gene TRBV24-1; 7 bases align to TRBD1. This CDR3 is 15 amino acids long. The germline gives CDR1 KGHDR, CDR2 SFDVKD. The trim removed 6 bases at V and 7 bases at J, leaving 13 bases unmatched. This CDR3 reads CATSRTGGGSGTQYF. The CDR3 DNA sequence: TGTGCCACCAGTAGGACAGGAGGAGGCTCGGGGACCCAGTACTTC.

This clonotype was observed many times. V is TRBV28 and J is TRBJ1-6; D is unclear. Between the trimmed V and J ends, which lost 1 base and 7 bases, there was a span of 8 bases. Germline loops: CDR1 MDHEN, CDR2 SYDVKM. This CDR3 contains 14 residues. CDR3 coding DNA: TGTGCCAGCAGTTTATTCACAGTGAATTCACCCCTCCACTTT. It yields the protein CASSLFTVNSPLHF.

The table lists this clonotype with a count of one. The rearrangement uses TRBV7-2 and TRBJ2-1, with 10 positions matching TRBD2. V dropped 6 bases and J dropped 6; count of bases not matched to a gene: 8. This CDR3 is built from 15 residues. Germline V lookup: CDR1 SGHTA, CDR2 FQGNSA. The DNA for the CDR3 is TGTGCCAGCAGACAAGCGGGGGGGCGTGGCAATGAGCAGTTCTTC. The encoded protein is CASRQAGGRGNEQFF.

This clonotype appeared many times. The gene calls are TRBV12-3 or TRBV12-4 and TRBJ1-4; 9 nucleotides match TRBD1. The CDR3 is 13 amino acids. With V trimmed by 11 bases and J by 5 bases, 6 bases remained unmatched. CDR3 amino acids: CASMGTGNEKLFF. The CDR3 region has the DNA TGTGCCTCGATGGGGACAGGGAATGAAAAACTGTTTTTT.

This chain connects TRBV19 to TRBJ2-6; TRBD1 aligns across 10 bases. Losses at the gene ends were 7 bases for V and 3 bases for J; bases not matched to a gene: 12. CDR1 and CDR2 from the germline V gene are LNHDA and SQIVND (reference sequence). CDR3 size: 18 residues. CDR3: CASTTGQGKRLGANVLTF. The CDR3 region has the DNA TGTGCCAGTACTACGGGACAGGGGAAAAGGCTTGGGGCCAACGTCCTGACTTTC. Drawing the rest from reference TRBV19 and TRBJ2-6, the complete variable domain is DGGITQSPKYLFRKEGQNVTLSCEQNLNHDAMYWYRQDPGQGLRLIYYSQIVNDFQKGDIAEGYSVSREKKESFPLTVTSAQKNPTAFYLCASTTGQGKRLGANVLTFGAGSRLTVL.

In regard to this clonotype: A clone one base away is much larger, so this may be a read error. The chain employs TRBV6-5 and TRBJ2-3; D not resolved. The CDR3 has 15 amino acids. The germline V gene has CDR1 MNHEY and CDR2 SVGAGI. The CDR3 loop reads CAGRPTGVVWDTQYF. The DNA for the CDR3 is TGTGCCGGCAGACCCACTGGGGTAGTCTGGGATACGCAGTATTTT.

In regard to this clonotype: One end of the junction is discordant with germline, which a read error may explain. V is TRBV7-7 and J is TRBJ1-4, with TRBD1 identical over 11 bases. Germline CDR1 and CDR2: SSHAT and FNYEAQ (reference sequence). The CDR3 totals 15 residues. The CDR3 sequence: CASSLGGTGGEKLFF. CDR3 sequence (DNA): TGTGCTAGCAGCTTAGGAGGGACAGGGGGTGAAAAACTGTTTTTT. The complete variable domain, with remaining parts taken from reference TRBV7-7 and TRBJ1-4, reads GAGVSQSPRYKVTKRGQDVTLRCDPISSHATLYWYQQALGQGPEFLTYFNYEAQPDKSGLPSDRFSAERPEGSISTLTIQRTEQRDSAMYRCASSLGGTGGEKLFFGSGTQLSVL.

This clonotype has ten or more counts. The CDR3 nucleotides are TGCAGTGCTAGGACGGGTGGGGGAGGGGAGGGTCCGTTTTTTGGCTACACCTTC. This gives the protein CSARTGGGGEGPFFGYTF. This rearrangement joins TRBV20-1 to TRBJ1-2; weak D call: TRBD1 (5 bases). The CDR3 is 18 amino acids. CDR1 is DFQATT, CDR2 SNEGSKA, per germline (reference sequence). V lost 3 bases and J 7 bases, leaving 30 bases between the germline ends.

The sample holds many counts of this clonotype. The chain employs TRBV7-9 and TRBJ1-1; 8 bases match TRBD1. The CDR3 is 14 residues long. CDR1 is SEHNR, CDR2 FQNEAQ, per germline (reference sequence). V lost 1 base to trimming and J lost 7 bases; unmatched junction nucleotides: 5. The CDR3 region has the DNA TGTGCCAGCAGCTTAGGGACAGGGAGCTATGAAGCTTTCTTT. It codes for CASSLGTGSYEAFF. The full variable domain, rest sourced from reference TRBV7-9 and TRBJ1-1, is DTGVSQNPRHKITKRGQNVTFRCDPISEHNRLYWYRQTLGQGPEFLTYFQNEAQLEKSRLLSDRFSAERPKGSFSTLEIQRTEQGDSAMYLCASSLGTGSYEAFFGQGTRLTVV.

The chain employs TRBV7-9 and TRBJ1-6; the D is unclear. The CDR3 consists of 13 residues. Germline values: CDR1 SEHNR, CDR2 FQNEAQ (reference sequence). V lost 2 bases, J lost 10 bases, and 9 bases lay in between. This CDR3 is CASSLYGNSPLHF. The DNA for the CDR3 is TGTGCCAGCAGCTTATATGGGAACTCACCCCTCCACTTT.

A word on this clonotype: A much larger clone sits a single nucleotide away, making a read error possible. The chain recombines TRBV10-3 with TRBJ1-4; D is perhaps TRBD1 (5 bases). Germline assignment: CDR1 ENHRY and CDR2 SYGVKD. The CDR3 is made up of 13 amino acids. The CDR3 nucleotides are TGTGCCAGCAGTCTCCGGGGCAATGAAAAACTGTTTTTT. Protein sequence: CASSLRGNEKLFF.

V is TRBV7-9 and J is TRBJ2-1; the D is unclear. The CDR3 has 15 residues. Germline V gene sequence: CDR1 SEHNR, CDR2 FQNEAQ (reference sequence). V was trimmed by 0 bases and J by 5 bases, leaving 11 bases between them. CDR3 DNA sequence: TGTGCCAGCAGCTTAGCGGCCGCAGCCGACAATGAGCAGTTCTTC. This codes for CASSLAAAADNEQFF.

This clonotype was observed a few times. This may arise from a read error, as a much more abundant clone is one base away. It is likely a read error, because the conserved phenylalanine at the end of the CDR3 is missing. The rearrangement links TRBV5-5 to TRBJ1-6; D is undetermined. The CDR3 is 15 residues long. The germline CDR1 and CDR2 sequences are SGHKS and YYEKEE (reference sequence). Trimming removed 0 bases at V and 1 base at J, with 5 bases between. The CDR3 is CASSLGGSYNSPLHS. Here the CDR3 DNA reads TGTGCCAGCAGCTTGGGCGGGTCCTATAATTCACCCCTCCACTCT.